The present T cell receptor beta chain was sequenced within a study of T cell responses to AZD1222 COVID-19 vaccine. Study details: Analysis merged second doses at about 4 or about 12 weeks. Study-wide points: Repertoires were obtained only post-peak T cell response. Spike regions recognized by vaccine-associated CD4 TCRs spanned the protein, led by 160-218 and 743-854.

Clones were read by immunoSEQ multiplex PCR, and TCRdb kept only the in-frame ones, dropping some. The sample includes about 68,000 clones, around 80% of them seen just once. The CDR3 totals 14 residues. Deletions cut 2 bases from V and 7 bases from J, with 14 bases between. Germline V lookup: CDR1 SEHNR, CDR2 FQNEAQ (reference sequence). This clone has just a few counts. Antigen specificity is unknown. The sample in question was peripheral blood, obtained on day 0 of AZD1222 vaccination. The V gene is TRBV7-9, the J gene TRBJ1-2, with D perhaps matching TRBD1 (5 bases). This TCR derives from an adult in good health. The CDR3 DNA is TGTGCCAGCAGCTTACAGGGCCAAGGGTCTGGCTACACCTTC. Amino acids: CASSLQGQGSGYTF.